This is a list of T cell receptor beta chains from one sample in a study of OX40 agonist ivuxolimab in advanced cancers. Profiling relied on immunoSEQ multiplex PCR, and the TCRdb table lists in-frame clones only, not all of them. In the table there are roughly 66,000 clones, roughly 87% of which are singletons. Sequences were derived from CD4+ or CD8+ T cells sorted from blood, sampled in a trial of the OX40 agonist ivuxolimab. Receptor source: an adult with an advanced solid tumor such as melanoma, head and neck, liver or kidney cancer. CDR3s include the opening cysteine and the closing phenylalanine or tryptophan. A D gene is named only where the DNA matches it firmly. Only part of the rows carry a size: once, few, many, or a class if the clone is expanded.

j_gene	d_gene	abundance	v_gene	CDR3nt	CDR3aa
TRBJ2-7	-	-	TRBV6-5	TGTGCCAGCAGTTACTCATCTAGTGGCTACGAGCAGTACTTC	CASSYSSSGYEQYF
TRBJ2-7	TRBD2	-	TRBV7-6	TGTGCCAGCAGCTCCATAGCGGGAGGGCCCCACGAGCAGTACTTC	CASSSIAGGPHEQYF
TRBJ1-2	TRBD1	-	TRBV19	TGTGCCAGTAAGAAGACAGGGTCTAACTATGGCTACACCTTC	CASKKTGSNYGYTF
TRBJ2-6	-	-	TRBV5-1	TGCGCCAGCGGAACACGGGGCTCTGGGGCCAACGTCCTGACTTTC	CASGTRGSGANVLTF
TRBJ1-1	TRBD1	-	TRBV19	TGTGCCACCGTCCGGGCAGGGGGCGGTTTGGGTGAAGCTTTCTTT	CATVRAGGGLGEAFF
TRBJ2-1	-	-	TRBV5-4	TGTGCCAGCAGCTTGGGACTGAACTACAATGAGCAGTTCTTC	CASSLGLNYNEQFF
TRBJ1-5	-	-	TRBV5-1	TGCGCCAGCAGCTTGAACGCGGGTAGCAATCAGCCCCAGCATTTT	CASSLNAGSNQPQHF
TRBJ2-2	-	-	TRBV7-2	TGTGCCAGCAGCTTAAGCAGGAATGCCGTTCGGACCGGGGAGCTGTTTTTT	CASSLSRNAVRTGELFF
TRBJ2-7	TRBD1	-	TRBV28	TGTGCCAGTGACGGACAGGGGGGTAAAACCTACGAGCAGTACTTC	CASDGQGGKTYEQYF
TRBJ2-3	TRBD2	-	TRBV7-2	TGTGCCAGCAGCCGACGACTAGCGGGAGGAACAGATACGCAGTATTTT	CASSRRLAGGTDTQYF
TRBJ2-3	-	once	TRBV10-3	TGTGCCACCATGCGCGGCAGCCCCACAGATACGCAGTATTTT	CATMRGSPTDTQYF
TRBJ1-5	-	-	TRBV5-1	TGCGCCAGCAGCCGGGACCCCCAGGACAACAATCAGCCCCAGCATTTT	CASSRDPQDNNQPQHF
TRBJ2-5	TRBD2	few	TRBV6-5	TGTGCCAGCAGGAGAGCGGGAGCCCTCAAAGAGACCCAGTACTTC	CASRRAGALKETQYF
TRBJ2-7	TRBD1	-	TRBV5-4	TGTGCCAGCAGCTTGTTTACAGGGGACTCCTACGAGCAGTACTTC	CASSLFTGDSYEQYF
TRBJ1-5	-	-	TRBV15	TGTGCCACCAGCAGTTGGGGGAGCAATCAGCCCCAGCATTTT	CATSSWGSNQPQHF
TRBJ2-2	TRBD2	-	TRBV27	TGTGCCAGCAGTCAGATAGCGGGAGGGAACACCGGGGAGCTGTTTTTT	CASSQIAGGNTGELFF
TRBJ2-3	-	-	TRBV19	TGTGCCAGTAGTATCCCCAGGGCTGGTGATACGCAGTATTTT	CASSIPRAGDTQYF
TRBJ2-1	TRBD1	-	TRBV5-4	TGTGCCAGCAGCTCCCACAGGGGCGCCTACAATGAGCAGTTCTTC	CASSSHRGAYNEQFF
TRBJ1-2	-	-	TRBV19	TGTGCCAGTAGTATAGGAAGAGAGGTCTATGGCTACACCTTC	CASSIGREVYGYTF
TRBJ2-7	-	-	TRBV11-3	TGTGCCAGCAGCTCAAAAGGGTCTTACAGCTCCTACGAGCAGTACTTC	CASSSKGSYSSYEQYF
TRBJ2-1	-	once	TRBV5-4	TGTGCCAGCAGCCCAGAGGGTCTGTACTTCGATGAGCAGTTCTTC	CASSPEGLYFDEQFF
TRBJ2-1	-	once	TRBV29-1	TGCAGCGTTACTTGGACCCCGATGGGCGGTGAGCAGTTCTTC	CSVTWTPMGGEQFF
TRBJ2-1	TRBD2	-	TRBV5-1	TGCGCCAGCACCTTCGGACTAGCGGGGAATGAGCAGTTCTTC	CASTFGLAGNEQFF
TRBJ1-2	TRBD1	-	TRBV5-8	TGTGCCAGCAGCTGGGAAGGGACAGGGCGGTACTATGGCTACACCTTC	CASSWEGTGRYYGYTF
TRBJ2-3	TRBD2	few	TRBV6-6	TGTGCCAGCAGCCTAAGCGGGAGGGGGGCAGATACGCAGTATTTT	CASSLSGRGADTQYF
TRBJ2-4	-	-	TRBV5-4	TGTGCCAGCAGCTCCCGGGACACCTCAAACATTCAGTACTTC	CASSSRDTSNIQYF
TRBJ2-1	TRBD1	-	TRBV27	TGTGCCAGCGTAGACAGGGTTGGCAATGAGCAGTTCTTC	CASVDRVGNEQFF
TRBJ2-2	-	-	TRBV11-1	TGTGCCAGCGGAGGGGGGCGGTGGACAGATCAGGAGCTGTTTTTT	CASGGGRWTDQELFF